The source of this TCR beta chain is a study of T cell clonotyping in hematopoietic cell transplantation. Study results and caveats: Few recipient clonotypes overlapped donors; over 97% were de novo at given depth.

This clone appeared once. Its antigen remains unknown. The assay was immunoSEQ multiplex PCR, and TCRdb's table has in-frame clones only and misses some. The profile shows 65,000 to 75,000 clones, approximately 94% of them singletons. CDR1 is SEHNR, CDR2 FQNEAQ, per germline (reference sequence). The CDR3 spans 13 residues. V was clipped by 5 bases and J by 3 bases, with 11 bases between them. Sequenced input: peripheral blood mononuclear cells. The source is a man between 50 and 59 years old in good health. Some clones in this sample may be carry-over from other donors' samples. This chain links TRBV7-9 with TRBJ2-7; D is undetermined. CDR3 sequence: CASSPEISYEQYF. For the CDR3, the DNA is TGTGCCAGCAGCCCCGAGATCAGCTACGAGCAGTACTTC.